These 5 T cell receptor beta chains were sequenced from one sample in a study of cytomegalovirus exposure and HLA in healthy donors. PCR employed 60 Vbeta and 13 Jbeta primers. TCRdb keeps only in-frame clones here, not all; method: immunoSEQ multiplex PCR. The data hold 160,000 or so clones, with roughly 80% observed a single time. The source material was PBMCs. All receptors derive from a woman aged 25 to 39 in good health and CMV-seropositive.

The chain links TRBV6-1 to TRBJ2-4; TRBD1 is a possible D gene (6 bases). Trimming cost V 4 bases and J 2 bases, with 12 bases left between them. Germline assignment: CDR1 MNHNS and CDR2 SASEGT. CDR3 length: 15 residues. The CDR3 is CASSGNRVSKNIQYF. The CDR3 nucleotides read TGTGCCAGCAGTGGAAACAGGGTTTCCAAAAACATTCAGTACTTC.

This clone was seen a single time. The chain combines TRBV7-2 with TRBJ1-4, with 10 bases identical to TRBD1. The V gene end was trimmed by 3 bases and the J gene end by 0 bases; junction bases not matched to a gene: 7. The CDR3 totals 18 residues. Germline V gives CDR1 SGHTA, CDR2 FQGNSA. In DNA form, the CDR3 reads TGTGCCAGCAGCTTGAGGGACAGGGGATTTCCAACTAATGAAAAACTGTTTTTT. Its protein is CASSLRDRGFPTNEKLFF.

The chain couples TRBV20-1 to TRBJ1-1; D not resolved. CDR1 and CDR2 (germline): DFQATT, SNEGSKA (reference sequence). Trimming pared 4 bases from V and 7 bases from J, leaving 10 bases between. The CDR3 has 11 amino acids. CDR3: CSATPGNEAFF. Written as DNA, the CDR3 is TGCAGTGCTACCCCGGGGAATGAAGCTTTCTTT.

The chain links TRBV10-3 to TRBJ1-3, with TRBD1 identical over 8 bases. The length of the CDR3 is 16 residues. V lost 4 bases, J lost 0 bases, and 5 bases stayed unmatched. The V gene's germline CDR1 is ENHRY and CDR2 SYGVKD. In DNA, the CDR3 is TGTGCCATCAGTGCTACAGGGGGTTCCTCTGGAAACACCATATATTTT. Its protein is CAISATGGSSGNTIYF.

The genes are TRBV15 and TRBJ2-2; D possibly corresponds to TRBD1 (5 bases). Trimming took off 8 bases at V and 0 bases at J, with 10 bases between the two ends. CDR3 length equals 14 residues. The germline CDR1 and CDR2 sequences are LNHNV and YYDKDF (reference sequence). The CDR3 here is CATGAASNTGELFF. In nucleotides, the CDR3 is TGTGCCACCGGGGCAGCGTCGAACACCGGGGAGCTGTTTTTT.